The 23 T cell receptor beta chains reported below all come from one sample, sequenced in a study of lymphopenia after photon versus proton radiotherapy. The protocol was immunoSEQ multiplex PCR, while the TCRdb copy is restricted to in-frame clones and leaves out a portion. The table has over 25,000 clones, 90% seen once; the top ten hold about 0.81%. The sequencing here drew on peripheral blood, taken from a patient treated with photon-based radiotherapy. These receptors all come from a woman aged 50 to 60 with cholangiocarcinoma.

This chain links TRBV5-6 with TRBJ1-1; the match to TRBD1 covers 7 bases. V was pared by 0 bases and J by 4 bases, with 6 bases of the junction left unmatched. The V gene's germline CDR1 is SGHDT and CDR2 YYEEEE. CDR3 length: 15 residues. The CDR3 spells CASSLEAGGFTEAFF. The DNA for the CDR3 is TGTGCCAGCAGCTTGGAGGCAGGGGGATTCACTGAAGCTTTCTTT.

The J gene is TRBJ2-3, the V gene TRBV7-2; no clear D. Germline lookup yields CDR1 SGHTA and CDR2 FQGNSA. Trimming cost V 5 bases and J 4 bases, with 13 bases left between them. The CDR3 is 14 residues long. The CDR3 nucleotides read TGTGCCAGCAGCGAAGGGATTCTCGCAGATACGCAGTATTTT. Encoded protein: CASSEGILADTQYF.

This clone was seen only once. The J gene is TRBJ2-3, the V gene TRBV11-2, with a tentative D call TRBD2 (6 bases). CDR3 length equals 14 residues. Trimming took off 0 bases at V and 7 bases at J, with 11 bases between the two ends. Per germline, CDR1 SGHAT and CDR2 FQNNGV. The CDR3 region is CASSLDGGQYTQYF. For the CDR3, the DNA is TGTGCCAGCAGCTTAGATGGAGGGCAATATACGCAGTATTTT.

The chain links TRBV6-6 to TRBJ2-3, with D perhaps TRBD2 (5 bases). This CDR3 has 15 residues. Deletions cut 6 bases from V and 2 bases from J, with 15 bases between. The germline V gene has CDR1 MNHNY and CDR2 SVGAGI (reference sequence). CDR3 loop: CASSRVADSTDTQYF. CDR3 coding DNA: TGTGCCAGCAGCCGAGTGGCGGACTCCACAGATACGCAGTATTTT.

The chain is built from TRBV7-9 and TRBJ1-1; 8 positions match TRBD1. Germline V gene data show CDR1 as SEHNR and CDR2 as FQNEAQ (reference sequence). The ends lost 5 bases at V and 1 base at J; junction bases unmatched: 3. The CDR3 length is 14 residues. This CDR3 reads CASSLGTGNTEAFF. CDR3 in DNA: TGTGCCAGCAGCCTTGGGACAGGGAACACTGAAGCTTTCTTT.

This clone was seen a single time. V usage is TRBV6-1 and J usage is TRBJ1-4; a weak D match, TRBD1 (6 bases). Between the trimmed V and J ends, which lost 2 bases and 11 bases, there was a span of 18 bases. This CDR3 is built from 15 residues. Germline CDR1 reads MNHNS; CDR2 reads SASEGT. The CDR3 sequence is CASSEFAGAQRKLFF. The DNA of the CDR3 is TGTGCCAGCAGTGAATTTGCGGGGGCCCAGAGGAAACTGTTTTTT.

The chain uses TRBV2 and TRBJ2-3, with TRBD1 identical over 10 bases. CDR3 length equals 14 residues. V dropped 8 bases and J dropped 9; count of bases not matched to a gene: 11. CDR1 SNHLY and CDR2 FYNNEI come from the germline V gene. CDR3 sequence reads: CASHRTGGIVTQYF. The CDR3 bases are TGTGCCAGCCACAGGACAGGGGGTATTGTGACGCAGTATTTT.

This clone was counted a single time. The chain uses TRBV7-2 and TRBJ1-2; TRBD1 might be the D (5 bases). There are 16 residues in the CDR3. In germline, CDR1 is SGHTA, CDR2 FQGNSA. Trimming pared 5 bases from V and 1 base from J, leaving 17 bases between. CDR3 sequence: CASSPDNGRDNYGYTF. The CDR3, as DNA: TGTGCCAGCAGCCCGGACAACGGGCGGGATAACTATGGCTACACCTTC.

This chain uses TRBV5-1 with TRBJ2-3; the match to TRBD2 covers 11 bases. This CDR3 comprises 16 residues. The germline gives CDR1 SGHRS, CDR2 YFSETQ. Trimming at V came to 3 bases and at J to 4 bases, leaving 7 bases not matched to a gene. The CDR3 nucleotides are TGCGCCAGCAGCTCCTTAGCGGGGGGGCCTTCAGATACGCAGTATTTT. Translation gives CASSSLAGGPSDTQYF.

The chain couples TRBV6-5 to TRBJ1-4; a possible D gene is TRBD1 (5 bases). Germline loops: CDR1 MNHEY, CDR2 SVGAGI. This CDR3 spans 12 amino acids. V gave up 11 bases and J gave up 7 bases, with 14 bases separating them. CDR3 DNA sequence: TGTGCCGTCGCGGACGACAGTGAAAAACTGTTTTTT. Protein sequence: CAVADDSEKLFF.

The chain combines TRBV5-6 with TRBJ2-5, with TRBD1 matching over 7 bases. The CDR3 sequence is 14 residues long. The trim removed 6 bases at V and 2 bases at J, leaving 7 bases unmatched. Germline V gene lookup returns CDR1 SGHDT and CDR2 YYEEEE. CDR3 sequence: CASIRLGQQETQYF. Here the CDR3 DNA reads TGTGCCAGCATTCGCTTGGGACAGCAAGAGACCCAGTACTTC.

V is TRBV5-4 and J is TRBJ1-1; possibly TRBD1 for D (5 bases). The CDR3 sequence is 13 residues long. Germline CDR1 SGHNT, CDR2 YYREEE (reference sequence). Deletions cut 4 bases from V and 4 bases from J, with 11 bases between. The CDR3 DNA is TGTGCCAGCAGCCCGGGGACGCGCACTGAAGCTTTCTTT. As protein: CASSPGTRTEAFF.

In its sample, this clone was seen once. V is TRBV27 and J is TRBJ1-1; 7 positions agree with TRBD1. Germline assignment: CDR1 MNHEY and CDR2 SMNVEV (reference sequence). CDR3 length equals 14 residues. V shed 6 bases and J 4 bases; nucleotides not matched to a gene: 8. CDR3 in amino acids: CASRSGQTITEAFF. CDR3 sequence (DNA): TGTGCCAGCAGATCGGGACAGACGATCACTGAAGCTTTCTTT.

The CDR3 spells CASSPGGKANYGYTF. The CDR3 region has the DNA TGTGCCAGCTCACCAGGAGGGAAAGCTAACTATGGCTACACCTTC. The rearrangement links TRBV18 to TRBJ1-2, with D hard to call. V dropped 2 bases and J dropped 0 bases, with 10 bases sitting between them. The CDR3 is 15 amino acids. CDR1 and CDR2 (germline): KGHSH, LQKENI.

This chain connects TRBV2 to TRBJ1-1, with D unclear. From germline, CDR1 is SNHLY and CDR2 FYNNEI. V lost 7 bases to trimming and J lost 4 bases, with 7 bases between them. The CDR3 is made up of 11 amino acids. The CDR3 sequence: CASKRSTEAFF. In DNA, the CDR3 is TGTGCCAGCAAGAGGAGCACTGAAGCTTTCTTT. Based on the CDR3 plus reference TRBV2 and TRBJ1-1, the full variable domain is EPEVTQTPSHQVTQMGQEVILRCVPISNHLYFYWYRQILGQKVEFLVSFYNNEISEKSEIFDDQFSVERPDGSNFTLKIRSTKLEDSAMYFCASKRSTEAFFGQGTRLTVV.

The sample holds one count of this clone. The V gene is TRBV27, the J gene TRBJ2-7; 10 bases line up with TRBD1. The length of the CDR3 is 14 residues. The J segment lost 3 bases and the V segment lost 6 bases, leaving 5 bases of the junction unmatched. The V gene's germline CDR1 is MNHEY and CDR2 SMNVEV (reference sequence). The CDR3 here is CASRTGGRLYEQYF. In DNA, the CDR3 is TGTGCCAGCAGGACAGGGGGCCGCCTCTACGAGCAGTACTTC.

The chain couples TRBV27 to TRBJ2-3, with TRBD2 as a possible D gene (6 bases). The germline gives CDR1 MNHEY, CDR2 SMNVEV (reference sequence). V shed 6 bases and J shed 4 bases, with 20 bases lying between them. This CDR3 is 16 amino acids long. The CDR3 is CASSPRRTGTPDTQYF. The DNA of the CDR3 is TGTGCCAGCAGCCCCAGGCGGACCGGGACTCCAGATACGCAGTATTTT.

The CDR3 loop is CASSFIGGWVYGYTF. CDR3 nucleotide sequence: TGTGCCAGCAGCTTTATAGGCGGGTGGGTTTATGGCTACACCTTC. The chain employs TRBV11-2 and TRBJ1-2; D not resolved. Per the germline V gene, CDR1 is SGHAT and CDR2 is FQNNGV. V shed 3 bases and J shed 5 bases, with 16 bases lying between them. There are 15 residues in the CDR3.

The V gene is TRBV4-1, the J gene TRBJ1-5; the D gene is possibly TRBD1 (5 bases). CDR3 length: 15 residues. CDR1 and CDR2 (germline): MGHRA, YSYEKL. The V end lost 4 bases, the J end lost 5 bases, and 15 bases lay between the germline ends. This CDR3 reads CASSPLGPIDQPQHF. The DNA of the CDR3 is TGCGCCAGCAGCCCCCTGGGACCGATAGATCAGCCCCAGCATTTT.

This chain links TRBV9 with TRBJ1-1, with a tentative D call TRBD1 (5 bases). CDR3 length: 15 amino acids. Germline CDR1 is SGDLS and CDR2 is YYNGEE. Trimming stripped 6 bases from V and 4 bases from J, with 19 bases between. CDR3 protein: CASKTLEGVGTEAFF. In DNA, the CDR3 is TGTGCCAGCAAAACCCTGGAAGGGGTGGGCACTGAAGCTTTCTTT.

Only one count was recorded for this clone. One junction end does not reproduce the germline sequence, and a read error may be involved. This chain joins TRBV2 and TRBJ1-2; D might be TRBD1 (5 bases). Germline values: CDR1 SNHLY, CDR2 FYNNEI. The CDR3 extends over 13 amino acids. The CDR3 nucleotides read TGTGCCAGCAGGGAAGGACAAAACTATGGCTACACCTTC. Translating it yields CASREGQNYGYTF.

V usage is TRBV6-6 and J usage is TRBJ2-5, with 8 positions matching TRBD1. In germline, CDR1 is MNHNY, CDR2 SVGAGI (reference sequence). The CDR3 consists of 13 residues. V shed 5 bases, J shed 4 bases, and the junction held 3 bases outside the gene matches. The CDR3, as DNA: TGTGCCAGCAGTGAGGACAGGGCAGAGACCCAGTACTTC. Encoded protein: CASSEDRAETQYF.

The gene calls are TRBV10-3 and TRBJ1-2; TRBD1 aligns across 9 bases. Germline trimming cut 0 bases from V and 7 bases from J; bases unmatched to any gene: 12. Germline-derived CDR1 and CDR2 are ENHRY and SYGVKD. The CDR3 consists of 17 residues. The CDR3 sequence is CAISESGQGVLLGGYTF. CDR3 bases: TGTGCCATCAGTGAGTCGGGACAGGGTGTGCTTCTAGGTGGCTACACCTTC.